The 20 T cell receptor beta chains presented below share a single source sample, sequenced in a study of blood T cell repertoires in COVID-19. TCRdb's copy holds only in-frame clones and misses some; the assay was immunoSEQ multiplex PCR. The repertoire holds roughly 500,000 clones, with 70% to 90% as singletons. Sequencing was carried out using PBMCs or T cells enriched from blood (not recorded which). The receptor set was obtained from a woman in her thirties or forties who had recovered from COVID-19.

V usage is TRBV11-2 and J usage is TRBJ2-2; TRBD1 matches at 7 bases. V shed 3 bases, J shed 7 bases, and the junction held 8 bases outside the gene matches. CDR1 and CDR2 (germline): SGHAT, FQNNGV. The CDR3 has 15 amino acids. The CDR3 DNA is TGTGCCAGCAGCTTTAGGGGGCGGATTAACGGGGAGCTGTTTTTT. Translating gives CASSFRGRINGELFF.

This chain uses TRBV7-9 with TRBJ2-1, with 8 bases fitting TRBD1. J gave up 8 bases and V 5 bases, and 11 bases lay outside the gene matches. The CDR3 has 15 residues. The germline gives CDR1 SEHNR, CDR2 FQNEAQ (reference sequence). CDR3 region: CASSDRQGMRDEQFF. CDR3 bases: TGTGCCAGCAGCGATAGACAGGGGATGAGGGATGAGCAGTTCTTC.

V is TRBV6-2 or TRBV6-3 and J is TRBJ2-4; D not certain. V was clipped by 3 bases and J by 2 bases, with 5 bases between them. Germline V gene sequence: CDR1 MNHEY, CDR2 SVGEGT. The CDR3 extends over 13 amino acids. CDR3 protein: CASSYNPKNIQYF. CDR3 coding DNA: TGTGCCAGCAGTTATAATCCCAAAAACATTCAGTACTTC.

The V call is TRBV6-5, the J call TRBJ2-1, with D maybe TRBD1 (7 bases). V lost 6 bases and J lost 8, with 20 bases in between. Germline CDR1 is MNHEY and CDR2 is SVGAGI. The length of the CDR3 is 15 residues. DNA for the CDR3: TGTGCCAGCAGCTACGTAGATGGAGGGGGCTATGAGCAGTTCTTC. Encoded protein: CASSYVDGGGYEQFF.

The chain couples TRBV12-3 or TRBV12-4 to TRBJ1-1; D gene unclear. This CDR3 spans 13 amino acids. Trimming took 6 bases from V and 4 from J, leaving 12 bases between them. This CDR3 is CASSPSGRTEAFF. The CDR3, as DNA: TGTGCCAGCAGCCCCTCAGGTCGCACTGAAGCTTTCTTT.

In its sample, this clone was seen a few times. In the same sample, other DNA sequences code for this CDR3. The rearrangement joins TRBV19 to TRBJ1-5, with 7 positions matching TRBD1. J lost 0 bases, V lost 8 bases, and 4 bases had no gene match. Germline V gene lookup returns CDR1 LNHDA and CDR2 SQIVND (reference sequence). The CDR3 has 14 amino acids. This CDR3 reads CASRDSYSNQPQHF. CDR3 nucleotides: TGTGCCAGTCGGGACAGCTATAGCAATCAGCCCCAGCATTTT. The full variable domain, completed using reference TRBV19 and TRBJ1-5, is DGGITQSPKYLFRKEGQNVTLSCEQNLNHDAMYWYRQDPGQGLRLIYYSQIVNDFQKGDIAEGYSVSREKKESFPLTVTSAQKNPTAFYLCASRDSYSNQPQHFGDGTRLSIL.

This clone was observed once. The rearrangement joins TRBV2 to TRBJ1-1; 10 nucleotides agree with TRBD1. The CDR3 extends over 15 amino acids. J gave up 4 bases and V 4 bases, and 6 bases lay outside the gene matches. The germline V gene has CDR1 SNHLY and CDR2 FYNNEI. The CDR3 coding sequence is TGTGCCAGCAGTGGACCCCGGACAGGGGGCACTGAAGCTTTCTTT. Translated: CASSGPRTGGTEAFF. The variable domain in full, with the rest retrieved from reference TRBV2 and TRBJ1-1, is EPEVTQTPSHQVTQMGQEVILRCVPISNHLYFYWYRQILGQKVEFLVSFYNNEISEKSEIFDDQFSVERPDGSNFTLKIRSTKLEDSAMYFCASSGPRTGGTEAFFGQGTRLTVV.

The DNA for the CDR3 is TGTGCCAGCAGCCCGGACAATCTTATGTTTTTT. Amino acids: CASSPDNLMFF. V is TRBV4-2 and J is TRBJ1-4; D perhaps matches TRBD1 (5 bases). V lost 4 bases and J 15 bases, leaving 12 bases between the germline ends. The CDR3 totals 11 residues. CDR1 is LGHNA and CDR2 is YNFKEQ in the germline V gene.

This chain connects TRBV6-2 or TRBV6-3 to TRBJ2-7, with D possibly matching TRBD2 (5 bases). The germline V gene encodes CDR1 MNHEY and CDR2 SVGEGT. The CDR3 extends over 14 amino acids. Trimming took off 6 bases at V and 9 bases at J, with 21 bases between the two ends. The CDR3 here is CASSSHQVSGVQYF. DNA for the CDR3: TGTGCCAGCAGCTCCCACCAAGTATCCGGGGTGCAGTACTTC.

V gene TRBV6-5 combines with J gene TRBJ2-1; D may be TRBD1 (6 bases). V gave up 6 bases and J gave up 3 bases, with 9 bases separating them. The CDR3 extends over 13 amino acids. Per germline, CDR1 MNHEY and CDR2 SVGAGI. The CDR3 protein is CASSWTDYNEQFF. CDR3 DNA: TGTGCCAGCAGCTGGACAGACTACAATGAGCAGTTCTTC.

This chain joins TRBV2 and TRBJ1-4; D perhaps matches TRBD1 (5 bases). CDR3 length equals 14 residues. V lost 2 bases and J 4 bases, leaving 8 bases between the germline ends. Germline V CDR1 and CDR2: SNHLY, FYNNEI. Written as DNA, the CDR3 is TGTGCCAGCAGTGAACAGGGTCTTAATGAAAAACTGTTTTTT. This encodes CASSEQGLNEKLFF.

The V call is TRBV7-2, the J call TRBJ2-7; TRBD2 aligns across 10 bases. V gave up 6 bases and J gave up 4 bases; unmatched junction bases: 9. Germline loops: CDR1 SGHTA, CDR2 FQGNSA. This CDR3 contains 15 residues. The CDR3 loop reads CASREGLAGVYEQYF. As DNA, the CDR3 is TGTGCCAGCAGGGAGGGGCTAGCGGGAGTTTACGAGCAGTACTTC.

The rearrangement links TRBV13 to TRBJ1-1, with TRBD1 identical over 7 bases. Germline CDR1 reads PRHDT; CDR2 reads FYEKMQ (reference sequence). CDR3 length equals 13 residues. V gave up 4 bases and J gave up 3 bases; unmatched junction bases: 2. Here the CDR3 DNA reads TGTGCCAGCAGCTCGACAGGGCACACTGAAGCTTTCTTT. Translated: CASSSTGHTEAFF. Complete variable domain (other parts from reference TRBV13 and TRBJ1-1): AAGVIQSPRHLIKEKRETATLKCYPIPRHDTVYWYQQGPGQDPQFLISFYEKMQSDKGSIPDRFSAQQFSDYHSELNMSSLELGDSALYFCASSSTGHTEAFFGQGTRLTVV.

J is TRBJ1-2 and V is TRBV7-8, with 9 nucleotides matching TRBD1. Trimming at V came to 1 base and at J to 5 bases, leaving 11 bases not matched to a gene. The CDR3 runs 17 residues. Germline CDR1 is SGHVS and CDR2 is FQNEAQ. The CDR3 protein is CASSLGSTGGFWYGYTF. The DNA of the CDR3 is TGTGCCAGCAGCTTAGGCTCGACAGGGGGATTTTGGTATGGCTACACCTTC. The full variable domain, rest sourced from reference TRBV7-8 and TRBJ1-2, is GAGVSQSPRYKVAKRGQDVALRCDPISGHVSLFWYQQALGQGPEFLTYFQNEAQLDKSGLPSDRFFAERPEGSVSTLKIQRTQQEDSAVYLCASSLGSTGGFWYGYTFGSGTRLTVV.

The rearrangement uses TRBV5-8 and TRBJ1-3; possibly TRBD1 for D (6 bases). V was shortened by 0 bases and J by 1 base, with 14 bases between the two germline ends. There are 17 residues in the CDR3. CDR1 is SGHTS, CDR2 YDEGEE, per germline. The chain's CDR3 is CASSLEWGGPSGNTIYF. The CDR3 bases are TGTGCCAGCAGCTTGGAGTGGGGGGGCCCATCTGGAAACACCATATATTTT.

The CDR3 DNA sequence: TGTGCCAGCAGCTTACAGGGGGTCAATGAGCAGTTCTTC. As protein: CASSLQGVNEQFF. The rearrangement uses TRBV7-2 and TRBJ2-1; 7 nucleotides line up with TRBD1. This CDR3 region has 13 residues. J was trimmed by 6 bases and V by 2 bases; bases with no gene match: 1. From germline, CDR1 is SGHTA and CDR2 FQGNSA.

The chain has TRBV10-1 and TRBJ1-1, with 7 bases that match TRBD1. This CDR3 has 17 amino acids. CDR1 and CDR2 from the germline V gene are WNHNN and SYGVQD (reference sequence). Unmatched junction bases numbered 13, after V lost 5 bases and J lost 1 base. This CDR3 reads CASSYFNRDRENTEAFF. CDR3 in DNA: TGCGCCAGCAGTTATTTTAACCGGGACAGAGAGAACACTGAAGCTTTCTTT.

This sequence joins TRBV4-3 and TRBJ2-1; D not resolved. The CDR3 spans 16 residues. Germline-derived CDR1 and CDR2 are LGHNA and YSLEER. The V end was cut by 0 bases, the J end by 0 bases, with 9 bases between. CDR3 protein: CASSQETALSYNEQFF. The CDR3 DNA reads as TGCGCCAGCAGCCAAGAAACAGCCCTCTCCTACAATGAGCAGTTCTTC.

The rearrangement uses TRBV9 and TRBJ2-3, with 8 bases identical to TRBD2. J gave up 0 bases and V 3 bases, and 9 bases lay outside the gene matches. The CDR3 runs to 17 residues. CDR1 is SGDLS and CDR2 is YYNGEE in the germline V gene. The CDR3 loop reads CASSAFLSGTSTDTQYF. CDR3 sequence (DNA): TGTGCCAGCAGCGCATTTCTTAGCGGGACTAGCACAGATACGCAGTATTTT.

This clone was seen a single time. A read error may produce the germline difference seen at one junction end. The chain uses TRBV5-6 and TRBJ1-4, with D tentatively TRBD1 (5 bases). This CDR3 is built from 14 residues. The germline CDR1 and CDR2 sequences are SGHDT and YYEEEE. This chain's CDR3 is CASTLQGGDEKLFF. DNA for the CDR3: TGTGCCAGCACCTTGCAGGGAGGGGATGAAAAACTGTTTTTT.